Presented here are 6 T cell receptor beta chains from one specimen sequenced in a study of tumor-infiltrating lymphocytes in primary liver carcinoma. Bulk tissue was left unsorted, and RNA and DNA were co-extracted from roughly 20-30 mg of it. From around 530 ng of total RNA, TCR beta-specific cDNA was reverse-transcribed using a constant-region primer. Slightly modified ARM-PCR with three nested multiplex PCR rounds yielded TCR beta libraries. Researchers ran the first two PCR rounds for approximately 9 cycles each with TRBV1-TRBV30 forward primers and a C-beta reverse primer. TCRdb itself ran the multiplex PCR reads through MiXCR, one entry per CDR3 protein. This repertoire shows around 70,000 distinct CDR3 sequences, 55% to 75% found once; its top ten account for roughly 25%. The sample comprised liver tumor tissue from sampling region 4. Subset defined: tumor region T4, right-lateral pole. These receptors were collected from a man aged 40-55 years with primary liver carcinoma and hepatitis B virus infection.

This clonotype appeared a few times. The chain recombines TRBV24-1 with TRBJ2-1; a weak D match, TRBD2 (5 bases). The V gene's germline CDR1 is KGHDR and CDR2 SFDVKD. Trimming pared 9 bases from V and 7 bases from J, leaving 15 bases between. There are 13 residues in the CDR3. CDR3 nucleotides: TGTGCCACCCAAATGGGAGCTCGGAATGAGCAGTTCTTC. Its translation is CATQMGARNEQFF.

This clonotype appeared a single time. CDR3 DNA sequence: TGCGCCAGCAGCCCCGACCAGTCAAGCAGACCTTACGAGCAGTACTTC. Encoded protein: CASSPDQSSRPYEQYF. The chain has TRBV4-1 and TRBJ2-7, with D hard to call. Germline V gene sequence: CDR1 MGHRA, CDR2 YSYEKL. V was cut by 4 bases and J by 4 bases, with 20 bases left in between. The CDR3 extends over 16 amino acids.

About this clonotype: Mismatch with germline at one junction end may stem from a read error. This rearrangement joins TRBV11-2 to TRBJ2-3, with TRBD2 as a possible D gene (6 bases). This CDR3 is built from 14 residues. From germline, CDR1 is SGHAT and CDR2 FQNNGV. The CDR3 DNA reads TGCGCAGGATGGGCACGGGAGCCCGCAGATACTCAGTATTTT. It is translated as CAGWAREPADTQYF. Complete variable domain (other parts from reference TRBV11-2 and TRBJ2-3): EAGVAQSPRYKIIEKRQSVAFWCNPISGHATLYWYQQILGQGPKLLIQFQNNGVVDDSQLPKDRFSAERLKGVDSTLKIQPAKLEDSAVYLCAGWAREPADTQYFGPGTRLTVL.

As to this clonotype: Germline is not matched at one junction end, which may reflect a read error. The rearrangement uses TRBV24-1 and TRBJ2-1, with a possible D match to TRBD2 (6 bases). The CDR3 has 16 amino acids. Germline V gene data show CDR1 as KGHDR and CDR2 as SFDVKD. CDR3 residues: CVTSDISGGAVDEQFF. CDR3 nucleotides: TGTGTCACCAGTGATATTAGCGGAGGGGCCGTTGATGAGCAGTTCTTC.

CDR3 in amino acids: CASSSSGAGELFF. CDR3 nucleotide sequence: TGTGCCAGCAGTTCTAGCGGTGCCGGGGAGCTGTTTTTT. V gene TRBV6-1 combines with J gene TRBJ2-2; 7 nucleotides match TRBD2. Per the germline V gene, CDR1 is MNHNS and CDR2 is SASEGT. J gave up 6 bases and V 5 bases, and 3 bases lay outside the gene matches. The CDR3 has 13 amino acids.

Regarding this clonotype: At one end, the junction sequence differs from germline, possibly due to a read error. The chain's CDR3 is CASNSRQASNTGGLFF. The CDR3 bases are TGTGCCAGCAACTCCAGACAGGCTTCGAACACCGGGGGGCTGTTCTTT. The gene calls are TRBV11-2 and TRBJ2-2; TRBD2 might be the D (7 bases). Germline assignment: CDR1 SGHAT and CDR2 FQNNGV. The CDR3 length is 16 residues.